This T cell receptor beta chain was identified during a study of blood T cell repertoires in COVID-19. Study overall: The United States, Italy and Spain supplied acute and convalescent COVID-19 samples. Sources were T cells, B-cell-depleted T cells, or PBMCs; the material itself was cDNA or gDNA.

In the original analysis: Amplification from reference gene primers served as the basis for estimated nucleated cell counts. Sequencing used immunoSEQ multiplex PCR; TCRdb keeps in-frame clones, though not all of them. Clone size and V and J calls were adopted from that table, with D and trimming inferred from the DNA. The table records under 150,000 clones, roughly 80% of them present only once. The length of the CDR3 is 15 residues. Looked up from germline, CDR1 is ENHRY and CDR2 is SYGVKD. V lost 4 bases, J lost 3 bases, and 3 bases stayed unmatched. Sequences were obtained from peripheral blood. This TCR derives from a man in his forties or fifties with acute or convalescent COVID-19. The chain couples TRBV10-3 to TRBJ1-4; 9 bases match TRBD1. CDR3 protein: CAISANRGPNEKLFF. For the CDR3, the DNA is TGTGCCATCAGTGCAAACAGGGGGCCTAATGAAAAACTGTTTTTT.